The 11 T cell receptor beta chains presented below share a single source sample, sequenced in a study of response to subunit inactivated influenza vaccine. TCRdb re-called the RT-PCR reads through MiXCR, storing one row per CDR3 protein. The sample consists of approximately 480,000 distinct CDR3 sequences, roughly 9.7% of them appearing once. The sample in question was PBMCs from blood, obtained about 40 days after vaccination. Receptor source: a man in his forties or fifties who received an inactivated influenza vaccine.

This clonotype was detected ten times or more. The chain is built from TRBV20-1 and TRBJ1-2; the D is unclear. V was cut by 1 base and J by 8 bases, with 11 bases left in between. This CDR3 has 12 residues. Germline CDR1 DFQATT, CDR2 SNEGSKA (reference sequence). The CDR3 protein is CSARGGLEGYTF. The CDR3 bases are TGCAGTGCTAGAGGAGGGTTGGAAGGCTACACCTTC.

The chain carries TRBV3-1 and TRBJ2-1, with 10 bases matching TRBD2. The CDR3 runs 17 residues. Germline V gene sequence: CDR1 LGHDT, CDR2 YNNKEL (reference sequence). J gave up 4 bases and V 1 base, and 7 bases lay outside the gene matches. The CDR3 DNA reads TGTGCCAGCAGCCAAGTACTACTAGCGGGGCCGTACAATGAGCAGTTCTTC. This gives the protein CASSQVLLAGPYNEQFF.

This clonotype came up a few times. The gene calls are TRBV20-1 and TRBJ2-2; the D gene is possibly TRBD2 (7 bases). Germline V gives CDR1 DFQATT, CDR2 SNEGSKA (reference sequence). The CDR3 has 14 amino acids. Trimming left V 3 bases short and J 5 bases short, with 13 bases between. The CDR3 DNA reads TGCAGTGCTAGCAGAGGGAGGGGGACCGGGGAGCTGTTTTTT. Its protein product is CSASRGRGTGELFF.

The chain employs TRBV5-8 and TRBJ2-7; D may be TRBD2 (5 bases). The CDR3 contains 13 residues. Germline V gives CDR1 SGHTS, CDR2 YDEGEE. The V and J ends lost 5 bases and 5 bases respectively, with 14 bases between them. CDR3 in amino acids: CASSFGVSDEQYF. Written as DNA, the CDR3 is TGTGCCAGCAGTTTCGGGGTTTCGGACGAGCAGTACTTC.

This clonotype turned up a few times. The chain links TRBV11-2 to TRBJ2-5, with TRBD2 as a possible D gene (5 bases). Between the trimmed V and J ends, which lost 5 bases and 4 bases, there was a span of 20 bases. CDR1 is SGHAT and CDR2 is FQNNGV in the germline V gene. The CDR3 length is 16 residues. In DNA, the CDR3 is TGTGCCAGCAGCCTCGGGGTAGACTACGGCCTAGAGACCCAGTACTTC. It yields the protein CASSLGVDYGLETQYF. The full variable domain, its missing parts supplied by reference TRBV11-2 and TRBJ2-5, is EAGVAQSPRYKIIEKRQSVAFWCNPISGHATLYWYQQILGQGPKLLIQFQNNGVVDDSQLPKDRFSAERLKGVDSTLKIQPAKLEDSAVYLCASSLGVDYGLETQYFGPGTRLLVL.

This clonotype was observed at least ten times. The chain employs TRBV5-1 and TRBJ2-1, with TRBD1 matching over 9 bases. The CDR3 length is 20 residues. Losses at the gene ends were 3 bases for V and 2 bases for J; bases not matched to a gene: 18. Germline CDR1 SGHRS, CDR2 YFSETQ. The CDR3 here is CASSYRDREVWGNPYNEQFF. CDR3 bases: TGCGCCAGCAGCTACCGGGACAGGGAAGTTTGGGGGAACCCCTACAATGAGCAGTTCTTC.

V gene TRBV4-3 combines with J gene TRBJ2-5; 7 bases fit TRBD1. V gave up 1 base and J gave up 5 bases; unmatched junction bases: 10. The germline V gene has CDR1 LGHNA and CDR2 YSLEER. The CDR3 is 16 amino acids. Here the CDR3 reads CASSQGKGHRGETQYF. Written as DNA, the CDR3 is TGCGCCAGCAGCCAAGGCAAAGGGCACAGGGGTGAGACCCAGTACTTC.

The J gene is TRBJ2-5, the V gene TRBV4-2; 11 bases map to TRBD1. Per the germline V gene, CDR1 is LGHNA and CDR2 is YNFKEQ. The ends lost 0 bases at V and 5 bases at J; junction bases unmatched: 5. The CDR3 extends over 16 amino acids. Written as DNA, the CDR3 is TGTGCCAGCAGCCAAGAGGACAGGGGGCGCGGGGAGACCCAGTACTTC. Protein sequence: CASSQEDRGRGETQYF.

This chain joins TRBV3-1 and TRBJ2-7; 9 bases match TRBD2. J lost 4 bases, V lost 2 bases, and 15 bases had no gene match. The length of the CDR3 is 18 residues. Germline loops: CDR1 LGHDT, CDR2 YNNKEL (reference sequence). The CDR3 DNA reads TGTGCCAGCAGCCAATTATTCGCGGGGGGGATAAACCCGTACGAGCAGTACTTC. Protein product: CASSQLFAGGINPYEQYF.

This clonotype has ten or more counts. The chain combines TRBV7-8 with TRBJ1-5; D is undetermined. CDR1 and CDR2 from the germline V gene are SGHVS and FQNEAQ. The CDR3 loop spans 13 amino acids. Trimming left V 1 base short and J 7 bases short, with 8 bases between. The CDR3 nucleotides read TGTGCCAGCAGCTTAGTAACCAGCCAGCCCCAGCATTTT. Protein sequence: CASSLVTSQPQHF.

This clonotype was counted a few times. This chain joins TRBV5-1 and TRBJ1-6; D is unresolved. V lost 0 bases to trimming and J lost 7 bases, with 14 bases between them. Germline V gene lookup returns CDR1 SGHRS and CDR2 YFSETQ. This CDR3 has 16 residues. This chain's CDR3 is CASSLDSGGTNSPLHF. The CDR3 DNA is TGCGCCAGCAGCTTGGATTCTGGCGGCACAAATTCACCCCTCCACTTT.